The 30 T cell receptor beta chains below all came from one sample that was sequenced in a study of blood T cell repertoires in COVID-19. Here immunoSEQ multiplex PCR was the method, and the copy in TCRdb shows in-frame clones only, minus some. The repertoire has fewer than 250,000 clones, around 80% of them found once; the top ten carry approximately 2.9%. Sequences were obtained from peripheral blood. The receptor source for this set is a man between 50 and 59 years old with active or convalescent COVID-19.

CDR3 residues: CASSLRSSYEQYF. The CDR3 DNA is TGTGCCAGCAGTTTACGGAGCTCCTACGAGCAGTACTTC. J is TRBJ2-7 and V is TRBV6-5; D remains unclear. V was cut by 4 bases and J by 0 bases, with 7 bases left in between. Germline loops: CDR1 MNHEY, CDR2 SVGAGI. This CDR3 has 13 amino acids.

The chain has TRBV6-2 or TRBV6-3 and TRBJ2-2, with D uncertain. Germline V gene lookup returns CDR1 MNHEY and CDR2 SVGEGT. The ends were cut back, 3 bases at V and 0 bases at J, with 8 bases in the middle. The CDR3 contains 15 residues. As DNA, the CDR3 is TGTGCCAGCAGTTATGGTCAGGCGAACACCGGGGAGCTGTTTTTT. This gives the protein CASSYGQANTGELFF.

The chain carries TRBV5-8 and TRBJ1-1; D is possibly TRBD1 (6 bases). V lost 4 bases and J lost 8, with 9 bases in between. Germline V gene sequence: CDR1 SGHTS, CDR2 YDEGEE. The CDR3 contains 11 residues. The CDR3 coding sequence is TGTGCCAGCAGCACCGGGACAGAAGCTTTCTTT. Its translation: CASSTGTEAFF.

The chain carries TRBV19 and TRBJ2-7, with TRBD1 identical over 7 bases. The V and J ends lost 5 bases and 6 bases, in that order; junction bases with no gene match: 4. This CDR3 contains 12 residues. Germline CDR1 and CDR2: LNHDA and SQIVND (reference sequence). The CDR3 sequence is CASSEGAGEQYF. As DNA, the CDR3 is TGTGCCAGTAGTGAGGGGGCCGGCGAGCAGTACTTC.

V gene TRBV3-1 (or the pseudogene TRBV3-2) combines with J gene TRBJ2-5; D is ambiguous. CDR3 size: 16 residues. Trimming left V 0 bases short and J 1 base short, with 12 bases between. The germline V gene encodes CDR1 LGHDT and CDR2 YNNKEL (reference sequence). CDR3 region: CASSQEECKRQETQYF. CDR3 coding DNA: TGTGCCAGCAGCCAAGAAGAGTGTAAGCGCCAAGAGACCCAGTACTTC.

With respect to this clone: One base away lies a much larger clone, so this may be a sequencing read error. CDR3 sequence reads: CASSLVQGNTEAFF. In nucleotides, the CDR3 is TGTGCCAGCAGCTTAGTTCAGGGGAACACTGAAGCTTTCTTT. V and J are TRBV7-9 and TRBJ1-1; D possibly corresponds to TRBD1 (5 bases). V lost 1 base and J lost 1, with 7 bases in between. Germline CDR1 SEHNR, CDR2 FQNEAQ (reference sequence). This CDR3 is built from 14 residues.

The chain is built from TRBV5-6 and TRBJ1-1, with 7 bases aligning to TRBD1. The CDR3 runs 15 residues. Trimming cost V 3 bases and J 0 bases; bases outside gene matches: 5. The germline CDR1 and CDR2 sequences are SGHDT and YYEEEE. The CDR3 DNA reads TGTGCCAGCAGCTCGTTGGACAGGTTGAACACTGAAGCTTTCTTT. It translates to CASSSLDRLNTEAFF.

This clone has a single count. The CDR3 coding sequence is TGTGCCAGCAGCCAAGGCGGGAATGAGCAGTTCTTC. Its protein product is CASSQGGNEQFF. J is TRBJ2-1 and V is TRBV4-2; perhaps TRBD2 as D (5 bases). Trimming removed 1 base at V and 7 bases at J, with 5 bases between. The CDR3 length is 12 residues. Germline lookup yields CDR1 LGHNA and CDR2 YNFKEQ.

The chain is built from TRBV21-1 and TRBJ2-7; the listed D gene, TRBD1, was not tested against the DNA. TRBV21-1 is shown as a pseudogene. The CDR3 is 14 residues long. The CDR3 nucleotides read TGTGCCAGCAGCCTCTACAGGGGCCCCTACGAGCAGTACTTC. It is translated as CASSLYRGPYEQYF.

V usage is TRBV29-1 and J usage is TRBJ1-1; TRBD1 is a possible D gene (6 bases). The V gene's germline CDR1 is SQVTM and CDR2 ANQGSEA. The CDR3 is 15 amino acids. V lost 2 bases and J 1 base, leaving 14 bases between the germline ends. CDR3 coding DNA: TGCAGCGTTGAACTAGGGGGGAGGGGGAACACTGAAGCTTTCTTT. Translated: CSVELGGRGNTEAFF.

The rearrangement uses TRBV7-9 and TRBJ1-2; TRBD1 matches at 7 bases. The CDR3 loop spans 13 amino acids. Germline CDR1 is SEHNR and CDR2 is FQNEAQ (reference sequence). With V trimmed by 3 bases and J by 8 bases, 6 bases remained unmatched. The CDR3 DNA is TGTGCCAGCAGCTTGGGGGACAGCCGGGGCTACACCTTC. Protein sequence: CASSLGDSRGYTF.

This chain uses TRBV7-2 with TRBJ1-2; 8 positions match TRBD1. The CDR3 length is 16 residues. V was pared by 5 bases and J by 0 bases, with 8 bases of the junction left unmatched. CDR1 is SGHTA, CDR2 FQGNSA, per germline. CDR3 nucleotide sequence: TGTGCCAGCAGCCCCTCCAGGGGGCGGGCTAACTATGGCTACACCTTC. Its protein is CASSPSRGRANYGYTF. The full variable domain, rest sourced from reference TRBV7-2 and TRBJ1-2, is GAGVSQSPSNKVTEKGKDVELRCDPISGHTALYWYRQSLGQGLEFLIYFQGNSAPDKSGLPSDRFSAERTGGSVSTLTIQRTQQEDSAVYLCASSPSRGRANYGYTFGSGTRLTVV.

CDR3 protein: CATSKEGRNQPQHF. Written as DNA, the CDR3 is TGTGCCACCAGCAAGGAGGGGCGCAATCAGCCCCAGCATTTT. This sequence joins TRBV15 and TRBJ1-5; possibly TRBD1 for D (5 bases). The CDR3 is 14 amino acids. V dropped 4 bases and J dropped 2 bases, with 9 bases sitting between them. The V gene's germline CDR1 is LNHNV and CDR2 YYDKDF (reference sequence).

The CDR3 loop reads CASSLGWAYQPQHF. DNA of the CDR3: TGTGCCAGCAGCTTGGGGTGGGCGTACCAGCCCCAGCATTTT. This sequence joins TRBV5-6 and TRBJ1-5; D is unresolved. The CDR3 sequence is 14 residues long. The V end lost 0 bases, the J end lost 7 bases, and 11 bases lay between the germline ends. In germline, CDR1 is SGHDT, CDR2 YYEEEE.

This chain uses TRBV9 with TRBJ2-7; 9 bases align to TRBD2. V lost 3 bases and J lost 7; bases outside the gene matches: 11. Germline V CDR1 and CDR2: SGDLS, YYNGEE. This CDR3 is built from 15 residues. CDR3 sequence: CASSASGTSLSEQYF. The CDR3 coding sequence is TGTGCCAGCAGCGCCAGCGGGACTAGCCTCTCTGAGCAGTACTTC.

This clone was recorded once. This chain uses TRBV5-1 with TRBJ2-1; TRBD2 aligns across 9 bases. The CDR3 runs 14 residues. Germline lookup yields CDR1 SGHRS and CDR2 YFSETQ. With V trimmed by 1 base and J by 7 bases, 3 bases remained unmatched. This chain's CDR3 is CASSLRTSDNEQFF. For the CDR3, the DNA is TGCGCCAGCAGCTTGAGGACTAGCGATAATGAGCAGTTCTTC.

V usage is TRBV10-2 and J usage is TRBJ1-2; no firm D call. The CDR3 is made up of 13 amino acids. V lost 4 bases and J lost 4, with 10 bases in between. From germline, CDR1 is WSHSY and CDR2 SAAADI. CDR3 nucleotides: TGCGCCAGCAGTGCCGGGGTATCCTATGGCTACACCTTC. Encoded protein: CASSAGVSYGYTF.

The J gene is TRBJ2-2, the V gene TRBV7-6; 11 bases align to TRBD2. With 5 bases clipped from V and 5 bases from J, the junction kept 7 bases outside the gene matches. There are 16 residues in the CDR3. Germline CDR1 reads SGHVS; CDR2 reads FNYEAQ. In DNA form, the CDR3 reads TGTGCCAGCAGCCCTTTAGCGGGAGGGGGAACCGGGGAGCTGTTTTTT. This sequence encodes CASSPLAGGGTGELFF.

CDR3: CASRGTGALSGGYTF. The CDR3 DNA sequence: TGTGCCAGTAGGGGGACAGGGGCGCTGTCGGGGGGCTACACCTTC. The chain joins TRBV19 to TRBJ1-2, with TRBD1 identical over 10 bases. The CDR3 extends over 15 amino acids. After removal of 6 bases from V and 8 bases from J, the junction contained 12 bases not matched to a gene. The germline gives CDR1 LNHDA, CDR2 SQIVND (reference sequence).

This sequence joins TRBV7-2 and TRBJ1-1, with D unclear. Per the germline V gene, CDR1 is SGHTA and CDR2 is FQGNSA. CDR3 length equals 13 residues. Trimming removed 1 base at V and 1 base at J, with 4 bases between. The CDR3 DNA is TGTGCCAGCAGCTTAGACACGAACACTGAAGCTTTCTTT. This sequence encodes CASSLDTNTEAFF.

The rearrangement uses TRBV7-2 and TRBJ1-2; D may be TRBD1 (5 bases). This CDR3 is built from 15 residues. Germline V gene lookup returns CDR1 SGHTA and CDR2 FQGNSA. V was pared by 0 bases and J by 3 bases, with 11 bases between. Here the CDR3 DNA reads TGTGCCAGCAGCTTAGCCCCGGGCAGGGACTATGGCTACACCTTC. Its protein product is CASSLAPGRDYGYTF.

The chain has TRBV18 and TRBJ1-5; 9 bases are shared with TRBD1. This CDR3 contains 15 residues. With 4 bases clipped from V and 7 bases from J, the junction kept 8 bases outside the gene matches. Germline CDR1 reads KGHSH; CDR2 reads LQKENI. The CDR3 DNA reads TGTGCCAGCTCACTACAGGGGGCGATTATCCAGCCCCAGCATTTT. Translating it yields CASSLQGAIIQPQHF.

The rearrangement uses TRBV6-5 and TRBJ1-5; 9 bases fit TRBD1. V shed 6 bases, J shed 3 bases, and the junction held 3 bases outside the gene matches. The length of the CDR3 is 14 residues. Germline V lookup: CDR1 MNHEY, CDR2 SVGAGI. The CDR3 coding sequence is TGTGCCAGCAGCCGGGACAGGGACAATCAGCCCCAGCATTTT. Its translation: CASSRDRDNQPQHF.

The V call is TRBV4-2, the J call TRBJ2-7; TRBD1 aligns across 9 bases. The germline CDR1 and CDR2 sequences are LGHNA and YNFKEQ. The length of the CDR3 is 18 residues. With V trimmed by 2 bases and J by 6 bases, 17 bases remained unmatched. The CDR3, as DNA: TGTGCCAGCAGCCAATGGGTTCAGGGGGGGACAGGGATCGTCGAGCAGTACTTC. Translated, it gives CASSQWVQGGTGIVEQYF.

The V call is TRBV28, the J call TRBJ2-6; possible D gene TRBD1, 6 bases. The CDR3 length is 17 residues. V was pared by 4 bases and J by 0 bases, with 13 bases between. Germline V lookup: CDR1 MDHEN, CDR2 SYDVKM. CDR3 bases: TGTGCCAGCAGTTACCCGACAGGTTCCTCTGGGGCCAACGTCCTGACTTTC. Its protein product is CASSYPTGSSGANVLTF.

This clone was picked up a small number of times. This sequence joins TRBV18 and TRBJ1-1, with D possibly matching TRBD1 (6 bases). The V end lost 8 bases, the J end lost 0 bases, and 10 bases lay between the germline ends. Germline V gene sequence: CDR1 KGHSH, CDR2 LQKENI. The CDR3 length is 13 residues. CDR3 in DNA: TGTGCCAGCACCGGACAGATGAACACTGAAGCTTTCTTT. This translates into CASTGQMNTEAFF.

The chain links TRBV19 to TRBJ1-5; TRBD1 agrees at 7 bases. CDR1 is LNHDA, CDR2 SQIVND, per germline (reference sequence). This CDR3 region has 15 residues. With V trimmed by 4 bases and J by 1 base, 4 bases remained unmatched. CDR3 bases: TGTGCCAGTAGTACGACAGGGAGGAGCAATCAGCCCCAGCATTTT. The encoded protein is CASSTTGRSNQPQHF.

In DNA, the CDR3 is TGTGCCAGTAGTATAACGGAGGAACAGCCCCAGCATTTT. Translated, it gives CASSITEEQPQHF. The chain employs TRBV19 and TRBJ1-5; D gene uncertain. The CDR3 runs 13 residues. Germline V CDR1 and CDR2: LNHDA, SQIVND (reference sequence). Trimming shortened V by 2 bases and J by 7 bases, and 9 bases separated the two germline ends. Full variable domain (remainder filled in from reference TRBV19 and TRBJ1-5): DGGITQSPKYLFRKEGQNVTLSCEQNLNHDAMYWYRQDPGQGLRLIYYSQIVNDFQKGDIAEGYSVSREKKESFPLTVTSAQKNPTAFYLCASSITEEQPQHFGDGTRLSIL.

CDR3 bases: TGCGCCAGCAGCTTGGCCGGTGGAAACACCATATATTTT. This encodes CASSLAGGNTIYF. V gene TRBV5-1 combines with J gene TRBJ1-3; no definite D call. This CDR3 spans 13 amino acids. CDR1 is SGHRS, CDR2 YFSETQ, per germline. Trimming pared 0 bases from V and 3 bases from J, leaving 4 bases between.

This chain connects TRBV28 to TRBJ2-5; 10 bases match TRBD2. Germline V lookup: CDR1 MDHEN, CDR2 SYDVKM. The CDR3 runs to 15 residues. V lost 6 bases to trimming and J lost 4 bases; unmatched junction nucleotides: 8. CDR3 DNA sequence: TGTGCCAGCAGAAACAGCGGGAGGGCCGGAGAGACCCAGTACTTC. Protein sequence: CASRNSGRAGETQYF.